The 10 T cell receptor beta chains presented below share a single source sample, sequenced in a study of T cells in localized non-small cell lung cancer. Only in-frame clones appear in the TCRdb table, and some are missing; sequencing was by immunoSEQ multiplex PCR. The table lists roughly 30,000 clones, roughly 80% of them singletons. Material: peripheral blood mononuclear cells, obtained before any cancer treatment. Receptors were obtained from a man between 40 and 69 years old with stage III lung adenocarcinoma.

The rearrangement links TRBV28 to TRBJ2-3; D is undetermined. This CDR3 spans 14 amino acids. V lost 6 bases and J lost 3, with 13 bases in between. Germline lookup yields CDR1 MDHEN and CDR2 SYDVKM. The CDR3 DNA follows: TGTGCCAGCAGGCGAATAGATTTAACAGATACGCAGTATTTT. The encoded protein is CASRRIDLTDTQYF.

The chain joins TRBV5-1 to TRBJ1-2, with a possible D match to TRBD1 (6 bases). The V gene's germline CDR1 is SGHRS and CDR2 YFSETQ. V lost 4 bases and J 5 bases, leaving 9 bases between the germline ends. The length of the CDR3 is 12 residues. CDR3 sequence reads: CASSGGKYGYTF. The CDR3 nucleotides read TGCGCCAGCAGCGGGGGCAAGTATGGCTACACCTTC.

Notes on this clone: This same CDR3 is encoded by further DNA sequences in the sample. The chain combines TRBV6-1 with TRBJ1-2; D unresolved. Germline V gene data show CDR1 as MNHNS and CDR2 as SASEGT. V gave up 2 bases and J gave up 3 bases, with 7 bases separating them. The CDR3 has 13 residues. CDR3 residues: CASSETGYYGYTF. The CDR3 DNA follows: TGTGCCAGCAGTGAAACCGGGTACTATGGCTACACCTTC.

The chain uses TRBV7-6 and TRBJ2-3, with D perhaps being TRBD1 or TRBD2 (5 bases each). V was clipped by 6 bases and J by 2 bases, with 12 bases between them. The germline V gene has CDR1 SGHVS and CDR2 FNYEAQ. The CDR3 covers 14 residues. The DNA of the CDR3 is TGTGCCAGCAGACGGGACCCCTACACAGATACGCAGTATTTT. Its translation is CASRRDPYTDTQYF.

The rearrangement uses TRBV5-6 and TRBJ2-2; tentatively, D is TRBD1 (6 bases). This CDR3 contains 15 residues. Germline values: CDR1 SGHDT, CDR2 YYEEEE. V lost 6 bases and J lost 6, with 18 bases in between. Here the CDR3 reads CASTFGRGFAGELFF. The DNA of the CDR3 is TGTGCCAGCACGTTCGGCAGGGGTTTCGCCGGGGAGCTGTTTTTT.

Only one count was recorded for this clone. This chain links TRBV6-1 with TRBJ2-3; TRBD2 aligns across 11 bases. Per germline, CDR1 MNHNS and CDR2 SASEGT. V shed 4 bases and J 0 bases; nucleotides not matched to a gene: 6. The CDR3 totals 17 residues. This chain's CDR3 is CASSVAGGVLSTDTQYF. In DNA form, the CDR3 reads TGTGCCAGCAGTGTAGCGGGGGGGGTCCTTAGCACAGATACGCAGTATTTT.

This chain joins TRBV11-2 and TRBJ2-2; the D is unclear. Trimming cost V 5 bases and J 4 bases, with 14 bases left between them. The CDR3 contains 15 residues. Per the germline V gene, CDR1 is SGHAT and CDR2 is FQNNGV. The chain's CDR3 is CASSSYLGPTGELFF. In DNA, the CDR3 is TGTGCCAGCAGCAGTTACCTGGGTCCCACCGGGGAGCTGTTTTTT.

This clone occurred once. Written as DNA, the CDR3 is TGTGCCAGCAGTCCACAGACAGGGGCGAATCAGCCCCAGCATTTT. Translated: CASSPQTGANQPQHF. The chain couples TRBV27 to TRBJ1-5; TRBD1 matches at 8 bases. CDR1 is MNHEY and CDR2 is SMNVEV in the germline V gene (reference sequence). The CDR3 extends over 15 amino acids. The ends lost 5 bases at V and 4 bases at J; junction bases unmatched: 7.

This rearrangement joins TRBV4-2 to TRBJ1-5, with D perhaps TRBD1 (5 bases). This CDR3 comprises 13 residues. Germline-derived CDR1 and CDR2 are LGHNA and YNFKEQ. V lost 0 bases, J lost 7 bases, and 7 bases lay in between. CDR3 DNA sequence: TGTGCCAGCAGCCAAGAGAAGGGGCAGCCCCAGCATTTT. Translation: CASSQEKGQPQHF.

The V call is TRBV15, the J call TRBJ2-6; D remains ambiguous. Germline values: CDR1 LNHNV, CDR2 YYDKDF (reference sequence). V gave up 9 bases and J gave up 0 bases, with 12 bases separating them. CDR3 size: 15 residues. The CDR3 DNA sequence: TGTGCCACTGGGAAGGGATCCTCTGGGGCCAACGTCCTGACTTTC. Its translation: CATGKGSSGANVLTF.